These T cell receptor beta chains were read from a single sample in a study of CD8 T cells in ankylosing spondylitis. Via MiXCR, TCRdb re-called the 5' RACE reads, giving one row per CDR3 protein. This table holds roughly 220,000 distinct CDR3 sequences, 8% to 11% found once. Material: blood, either unsorted or a sorted T cell fraction (not recorded which). All receptors come from a male donor with ankylosing spondylitis or in good health (not recorded which). Both conserved end residues are part of each CDR3. Fields, in order: V gene, clone size, D gene, J gene, CDR3 DNA, CDR3 protein. D genes are given only for firm matches. Clone size is given for some rows only: seen once, a few or many times, or a class if the clone is expanded.

>TRBV6-1|few|TRBD1|TRBJ2-7
TGTGCCAGCAGTGAGGCCGGGACAGGGGTATACGAGCAGTACTTC
CASSEAGTGVYEQYF
>TRBV5-1|many|NA|TRBJ1-5
TGCGCCAGCAGCTTGCCTGGGAACAATCAGCCCCAGCATTTT
CASSLPGNNQPQHF
>TRBV20-1|NA|NA|TRBJ1-2
TGCAGTGCTAGAGATGTAGGACAGCCGAGGTATGGCTACACCTTC
CSARDVGQPRYGYTF
>TRBV30|NA|NA|TRBJ2-7
TGTGCCTGGAGCGCACGGACAGCGTCATACGAGCAGTACTTC
CAWSARTASYEQYF
>TRBV7-2|many|TRBD2|TRBJ2-3
TGTGCCAGCAGCTTAGCCTATAGCGGGGCTTTCACAGATACGCAGTATTTT
CASSLAYSGAFTDTQYF
>TRBV12-3/TRBV12-4|few|NA|TRBJ2-1
TGTGCCAGCAGTTCGGGGAATTATCTCGGTGAGCAGTTCTTC
CASSSGNYLGEQFF
>TRBV14|NA|NA|TRBJ2-2
TGTGCCAGCAGCCAGCTCGCAGAGCTCACCGGGGAGCTGTTTTTT
CASSQLAELTGELFF
>TRBV5-1|many|NA|TRBJ2-6
TGCGCCAGCAGGGTATCGAACAGGGTTGGCTCGGGGGCCAACGTCCTGACTTTC
CASRVSNRVGSGANVLTF
>TRBV20-1|many|TRBD1|TRBJ1-1
TGCAGAGCGACAGGGGATGAAGCTTTCTTT
CRATGDEAFF
>TRBV20-1|many|NA|TRBJ1-2
TGCAGTGCTAGAGAAGGTGGCTACACCTTC
CSAREGGYTF
>TRBV28|few|NA|TRBJ2-7
TGTGCCAGCAGTTTAGGAAGTAGGTCGATTTTTTGG
CASSLGSRSIFW
>TRBV7-2|many|TRBD2|TRBJ2-5
TGTGCCAGCAGCTTAACTAGCGGGGGGGCCAGGGAGACCCAGTACTTC
CASSLTSGGARETQYF
>TRBV20-1|many|NA|TRBJ1-5
TGCAGTGCTAGGGAACCGAGGCAGACTAGCAATCAGCCCCAGCATTTT
CSAREPRQTSNQPQHF
>TRBV20-1|many|NA|TRBJ2-1
TGCAGTGCTAGTTGGTGGGGGGATGACAATGAGCAGTTCTTC
CSASWWGDDNEQFF
>TRBV24-1|many|TRBD1|TRBJ1-1
TGTGCCACCAGAGGGACAGGGGCAAATGAAGCTTTCTTT
CATRGTGANEAFF
>TRBV9|many|NA|TRBJ1-5
TGTGCCAGCAGCGAGGGCCCGGGGGACAATCAGCCCCAGCATTTT
CASSEGPGDNQPQHF
>TRBV5-8|NA|NA|TRBJ1-2
TGTGCCACCAGCAACCTCGGGACTCAACCCGGGGGCTACACCTTC
CATSNLGTQPGGYTF
>TRBV5-1|many|TRBD1|TRBJ2-7
TGCGCCAGCAGCTCCGGGGGACAGGGGAACGAGCAGTACTTC
CASSSGGQGNEQYF
>TRBV7-2|many|NA|TRBJ1-2
TGTGCCAGCAGCTCGTACCGGGACCTAATTTATGGCTACACCTTC
CASSSYRDLIYGYTF
>TRBV2|many|NA|TRBJ2-1
TGTGCCATAGAAGGCCCACCAGGGTATCCCTACAATGAGCAGTTCTTC
CAIEGPPGYPYNEQFF
>TRBV12-3/TRBV12-4|few|TRBD2|TRBJ2-4
TGTGCCAGCAGCTCGCGTGCGGGGGGGTCGAACATTCAGTACTTC
CASSSRAGGSNIQYF
>TRBV5-1|many|NA|TRBJ2-3
TGCGCCAGCAGCTTGGCCACGACGGGATCCACAGATACGCAGTATTTT
CASSLATTGSTDTQYF
>TRBV7-2|once|NA|TRBJ2-5
TGTGCCAGCAGGCTAGGGGGGGGCAAAGAGACCCAGTACTTC
CASRLGGGKETQYF
>TRBV7-9|many|TRBD1|TRBJ2-2
TGTGCCAGCAGCTTAGTCCAGGGGGCCACCGGGGAGCTGTTTTTT
CASSLVQGATGELFF
>TRBV5-8|many|TRBD1|TRBJ2-5
TGTGCCAGCAGCCCGGGACAGGGCCTCCAAGAGACCCAGTACTTC
CASSPGQGLQETQYF
>TRBV12-3/TRBV12-4|few|TRBD1|TRBJ1-4
TGTGCCAGCAGTCCGGGACAGGGAGCGCCAACTAATGAAAAACTGTTTTTT
CASSPGQGAPTNEKLFF
>TRBV7-8|few|NA|TRBJ1-2
TGTGCCAGCAGCTACTCCCAAGCGCATGGCTACACCTTC
CASSYSQAHGYTF
>TRBV11-1|NA|TRBD2|TRBJ2-1
TGTGCCAGCAGCTTAGTATTGGGACTACAGAAGGATGAGCAGTTCTTC
CASSLVLGLQKDEQFF
>TRBV11-2|NA|NA|TRBJ2-3
TGTGCCAGCAGCCTAGGCGGAGGGGTTGATACGCAGTATTTT
CASSLGGGVDTQYF
>TRBV5-5|many|TRBD1|TRBJ2-3
TGTGCCAGCAGCAGACAGGGATCCCCCCCAGATACGCAGTATTTT
CASSRQGSPPDTQYF
>TRBV27|many|TRBD2|TRBJ2-5
TGTGCCAGCAGTTTTGCGGGGGAACAAGAGACCCAGTACTTC
CASSFAGEQETQYF